This T cell receptor beta chain was identified during a study of regulatory T cells in long-lasting Graves disease. As for the study in general: Persistent Graves' disease denoted over 5 years of antithyroid drugs plus positive TSH receptor antibodies.

The CDR3 is 12 amino acids. Germline V gene sequence: CDR1 MDHEN, CDR2 SYDVKM. Between the trimmed V and J ends, which lost 1 base and 7 bases, there was a span of 7 bases. Regarding the study as a whole: Persistent patients had a count of shared public clonotypes (more than 2,500) that exceeded that of new patients (around 1,000). Gene preferences differed: TRBV28, TRBJ1-2, TRBJ2-5 in persistent cases.

CDR3-region Arm-PCR and iRepertoire HTBI primers produced the TCR beta libraries. Each CDR3 protein gets one entry after TCRdb re-called the multiplex PCR reads with MiXCR. The data show some 330,000 distinct CDR3 sequences, with more than 20% seen just once and 28% held by the top ten. This clonotype was detected many times. The antigen remains unidentified. Stated time point: persistent/refractory GD, antithyroid drugs over 5 years with positive TRAb. The TCR library was prepared using RNA isolated from PBMCs. It was American Thyroid Association guidelines that determined Graves' disease diagnosis. This sequence joins TRBV28 and TRBJ1-1; TRBD1 is a possible D gene (5 bases). This specimen consisted of peripheral blood mononuclear cells (PBMCs), obtained when the disease was refractory, from a patient treated with antithyroid drugs. The receptor was isolated from a woman aged 40 to 49 with Graves disease. CDR3 nucleotide sequence: TGTGCCAGCAGTTTATTAACAGGTGAAGCTTTCTTT. Protein sequence: CASSLLTGEAFF.